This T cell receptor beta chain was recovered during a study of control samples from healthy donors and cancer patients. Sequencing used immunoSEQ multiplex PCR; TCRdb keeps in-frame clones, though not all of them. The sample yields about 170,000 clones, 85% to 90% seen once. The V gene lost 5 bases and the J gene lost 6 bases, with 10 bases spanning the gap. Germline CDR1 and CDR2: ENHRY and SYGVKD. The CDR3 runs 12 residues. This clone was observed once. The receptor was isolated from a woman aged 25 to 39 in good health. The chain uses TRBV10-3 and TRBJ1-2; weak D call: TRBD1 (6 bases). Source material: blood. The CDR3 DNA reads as TGTGCCATCAGTTTCGACAGGAATGGCTACACCTTC. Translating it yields CAISFDRNGYTF.